These 30 T cell receptor beta chains originate from one sample sequenced in a study of blood T cells in healthy people across ages. A sample-barcoded 5' primer and a J-beta primer mix were used in a second PCR of roughly 7 to 12 cycles. TCRdb independently ran MiXCR on the 5' RACE reads; one entry per CDR3 protein. The top ten clones hold about 12% of a sample with 850,000 to 1,100,000 distinct CDR3 sequences, under 40% of them seen once. The sequenced material came from blood. Source of these receptors: a man younger than 35 in good health.

This clonotype was observed a few times. The chain recombines TRBV29-1 with TRBJ1-1, with D perhaps matching TRBD1 (5 bases). This CDR3 has 12 amino acids. V was pared by 5 bases and J by 4 bases, with 11 bases between. The germline V gene encodes CDR1 SQVTM and CDR2 ANQGSEA. CDR3 DNA: TGCAGCGTTATAACCGGGGGCACTGAAGCTTTCTTT. It is translated as CSVITGGTEAFF.

The chain joins TRBV20-1 to TRBJ1-2, with D maybe TRBD1 (6 bases). V shed 6 bases and J shed 0 bases, with 14 bases lying between them. The CDR3 has 14 residues. Germline CDR1 is DFQATT and CDR2 is SNEGSKA (reference sequence). In DNA form, the CDR3 reads TGCAGTGCAGTTGCACAGGGAGCTAACTATGGCTACACCTTC. The encoded protein is CSAVAQGANYGYTF.

This clonotype came up many times. The genes are TRBV5-1 and TRBJ2-3; 9 nucleotides align to TRBD2. Trimming removed 1 base from V and 2 bases from J; junction bases left unmatched: 5. The CDR3 extends over 16 amino acids. The V gene's germline CDR1 is SGHRS and CDR2 YFSETQ. CDR3 in amino acids: CASSLRPSGVTDTQYF. The CDR3 bases are TGCGCCAGCAGCTTGCGGCCTAGCGGGGTCACAGATACGCAGTATTTT.

This chain uses TRBV27 with TRBJ2-3; a possible D gene is TRBD1 (6 bases). Trimming cost V 6 bases and J 6 bases, with 13 bases left between them. The CDR3 has 13 amino acids. CDR1 and CDR2 from the germline V gene are MNHEY and SMNVEV (reference sequence). The CDR3 DNA is TGTGCCAGCAGACAGGGCCAGGAGGATACGCAGTATTTT. It yields the protein CASRQGQEDTQYF.

The chain employs TRBV3-1 and TRBJ2-7; 8 nucleotides match TRBD1. The germline CDR1 and CDR2 sequences are LGHDT and YNNKEL (reference sequence). Trimming at V came to 2 bases and at J to 0 bases, leaving 6 bases not matched to a gene. CDR3 size: 16 residues. This CDR3 is CASSQTPGTGSYEQYF. The CDR3 nucleotides read TGTGCCAGCAGCCAAACACCCGGGACAGGCTCCTACGAGCAGTACTTC.

This clonotype has only one observation. With a much larger clone just one base away, this may be a read error. This CDR3 fails to terminate in the conserved phenylalanine or tryptophan, so it likely reflects a read error. This chain connects TRBV5-1 to TRBJ2-1, with TRBD1 as a possible D gene (5 bases). Gene TRBJ2-7 matches the end of the DNA better, so the J call may be wrong. In germline, CDR1 is SGHRS, CDR2 YFSETQ. This CDR3 comprises 13 residues. The CDR3 is CASSQRQSVEQYI. CDR3 coding DNA: TGCGCCAGCAGCCAACGACAGTCTGTGGAGCAGTACATC.

This clonotype has only a few counts. This chain joins TRBV5-8 and TRBJ1-1, with TRBD1 as a possible D gene (5 bases). Trimming pared 1 base from V and 5 bases from J, leaving 9 bases between. CDR1 is SGHTS and CDR2 is YDEGEE in the germline V gene. The CDR3 runs 13 residues. The CDR3 DNA sequence: TGTGCCAGCAGCTTGTGGGGGGTGACTGAAGCTTTCTTT. It translates to CASSLWGVTEAFF.

This clonotype was counted only a few times. The chain carries TRBV20-1 and TRBJ2-1; a possible D gene is TRBD2 (5 bases). Germline V CDR1 and CDR2: DFQATT, SNEGSKA (reference sequence). This CDR3 region has 14 residues. The ends were cut back, 5 bases at V and 7 bases at J, with 18 bases in the middle. Written as DNA, the CDR3 is TGCAGTGCTCCTCGGTCTGCGGGCAGAAATGAGCAGTTCTTC. Protein: CSAPRSAGRNEQFF.

This clonotype has more than one count but fewer than ten. This rearrangement joins TRBV20-1 to TRBJ1-5, with a tentative D call TRBD1 (6 bases). CDR1 is DFQATT and CDR2 is SNEGSKA in the germline V gene (reference sequence). The CDR3 is 15 amino acids. Trimming removed 2 bases at V and 1 base at J, with 12 bases between. In DNA, the CDR3 is TGCAGTGCTAGAAGCCAGGGGATAAGCAATCAGCCCCAGCATTTT. It encodes CSARSQGISNQPQHF.

The gene calls are TRBV9 and TRBJ2-3, with 7 bases matching TRBD2. There are 14 residues in the CDR3. The germline gives CDR1 SGDLS, CDR2 YYNGEE. The V and J ends lost 3 bases and 3 bases, in that order; junction bases with no gene match: 4. CDR3: CASSGAGSTDTQYF. Written as DNA, the CDR3 is TGTGCCAGCAGCGGAGCGGGGAGTACAGATACGCAGTATTTT.

The V call is TRBV5-5, the J call TRBJ1-2; D remains ambiguous. CDR3 length: 13 amino acids. Trimming stripped 3 bases from V and 4 bases from J, with 10 bases between. Germline loops: CDR1 SGHKS, CDR2 YYEKEE (reference sequence). The CDR3, as DNA: TGTGCCAGCAGCTCGACGGACGCCTATGGCTACACCTTC. Amino acids: CASSSTDAYGYTF.

In this sample, this clonotype turned up a few times. The rearrangement uses TRBV10-3 and TRBJ2-2; D ambiguous. Germline V gives CDR1 ENHRY, CDR2 SYGVKD. Trimming cost V 2 bases and J 4 bases, with 8 bases left between them. The CDR3 loop spans 14 amino acids. CDR3 sequence (DNA): TGTGCCATCAGTGAGGGCCAGAGCACCGGGGAGCTGTTTTTT. Protein: CAISEGQSTGELFF.

This clonotype was observed a few times. The CDR3 reads CASSPSGYLGNEQFF. The CDR3 region has the DNA TGTGCCAGCAGTCCATCGGGCTACCTTGGCAATGAGCAGTTCTTC. The rearrangement uses TRBV2 and TRBJ2-1; D is unresolved. The CDR3 totals 15 residues. V was pared by 5 bases and J by 6 bases, with 17 bases between. Per the germline V gene, CDR1 is SNHLY and CDR2 is FYNNEI.

The chain combines TRBV6-2 or TRBV6-3 with TRBJ2-3; TRBD1 is a possible D gene (5 bases). Looked up from germline, CDR1 is MNHEY and CDR2 is SVGEGT. The CDR3 sequence is 17 residues long. V lost 6 bases, J lost 0 bases, and 19 bases lay in between. The CDR3 spells CASRHRLIQGSTDTQYF. The CDR3, as DNA: TGTGCCAGCAGGCACAGGCTTATACAAGGGAGCACAGATACGCAGTATTTT.

The chain is built from TRBV2 and TRBJ2-5; maybe TRBD1 (6 bases). Germline CDR1 and CDR2: SNHLY and FYNNEI. Trimming left V 6 bases short and J 2 bases short, with 10 bases between. The length of the CDR3 is 13 residues. CDR3 in DNA: TGTGCCAGCAGGGACGACAGGCAAGAGACCCAGTACTTC. It encodes CASRDDRQETQYF. The full variable domain, its missing parts supplied by reference TRBV2 and TRBJ2-5, is EPEVTQTPSHQVTQMGQEVILRCVPISNHLYFYWYRQILGQKVEFLVSFYNNEISEKSEIFDDQFSVERPDGSNFTLKIRSTKLEDSAMYFCASRDDRQETQYFGPGTRLLVL.

The genes are TRBV5-5 and TRBJ2-3, with D possibly TRBD1 on 5 matching bases. The V end was cut by 2 bases, the J end by 2 bases, with 12 bases between. Germline V gene sequence: CDR1 SGHKS, CDR2 YYEKEE (reference sequence). This CDR3 has 15 amino acids. CDR3 bases: TGTGCCAGCAGCTTTCGGGCAGGGTACACAGATACGCAGTATTTT. This encodes CASSFRAGYTDTQYF.

This clonotype came up a few times. The chain has TRBV27 and TRBJ2-3, with D possibly called TRBD1 or TRBD2 (5 bases each). Germline CDR1 and CDR2: MNHEY and SMNVEV (reference sequence). The CDR3 is 16 residues long. V shed 5 bases and J shed 4 bases, with 19 bases lying between them. CDR3 protein: CASSPSRVLRADTQYF. The CDR3 nucleotides are TGTGCCAGCAGTCCTAGCAGGGTCTTACGTGCAGATACGCAGTATTTT.

This clonotype was picked up a small number of times. The rearrangement joins TRBV12-3 or TRBV12-4 to TRBJ1-5; 8 positions agree with TRBD1. V was pared by 3 bases and J by 6 bases, with 4 bases of the junction left unmatched. This CDR3 is 14 amino acids long. In DNA form, the CDR3 reads TGTGCCAGCAGTTTCGCAGGGGGCTCTCAGCCCCAGCATTTT. This encodes CASSFAGGSQPQHF.

This clonotype was seen at least ten times. The chain has TRBV7-6 and TRBJ1-2; D may be TRBD1 (5 bases). With 4 bases removed from V and 4 bases from J, the gap between germline ends came to 19 bases. The CDR3 is 16 residues long. Germline assignment: CDR1 SGHVS and CDR2 FNYEAQ. CDR3 amino acids: CASSSTGSDEPYGYTF. In nucleotides, the CDR3 is TGTGCCAGCAGCTCTACAGGATCGGACGAGCCCTATGGCTACACCTTC.

The rearrangement joins TRBV4-1 to TRBJ1-5; D gene unclear. This CDR3 has 14 amino acids. V lost 1 base and J 5 bases, leaving 9 bases between the germline ends. CDR1 and CDR2 from the germline V gene are MGHRA and YSYEKL. The CDR3 protein is CASSQVSRDQPQHF. The CDR3 DNA follows: TGCGCCAGCAGCCAAGTGTCAAGGGATCAGCCCCAGCATTTT.

This clonotype was found a few times. The rearrangement joins TRBV29-1 to TRBJ2-5; possibly TRBD1 or TRBD2 for D (5 bases each). This CDR3 is built from 14 residues. With 5 bases removed from V and 2 bases from J, the gap between germline ends came to 15 bases. CDR1 SQVTM and CDR2 ANQGSEA come from the germline V gene. In DNA form, the CDR3 reads TGCAGCGTTCAGAACCGGGGCCTACAAGAGACCCAGTACTTC. Amino acid sequence: CSVQNRGLQETQYF.

The CDR3 DNA follows: TGTGCCAGCAGCTTAGCGGGACACAACTGCGAGCAGTACTTC. Its protein is CASSLAGHNCEQYF. The V call is TRBV7-2, the J call TRBJ2-5; D is perhaps TRBD1 (6 bases). The DNA end is a closer match to TRBJ2-7, so the J assignment may be wrong. In germline, CDR1 is SGHTA, CDR2 FQGNSA. The CDR3 totals 14 residues.

The chain has TRBV10-3 and TRBJ2-5, with 11 nucleotides matching TRBD1. The germline V gene has CDR1 ENHRY and CDR2 SYGVKD. This CDR3 is 13 amino acids long. Written as DNA, the CDR3 is TGTACCACCGGGACAGGGGGTCAAGAGACCCAGTACTTC. Translating it yields CTTGTGGQETQYF.

This chain uses TRBV12-3 or TRBV12-4 with TRBJ1-1, with TRBD1 matching 8 bases. This CDR3 is built from 17 residues. The V gene end was trimmed by 3 bases and the J gene end by 7 bases; junction bases not matched to a gene: 16. CDR3 protein: CASSFGGGRQGAGEAFF. DNA for the CDR3: TGTGCCAGCAGTTTTGGCGGAGGTCGGCAGGGGGCCGGTGAAGCTTTCTTT.

This chain connects TRBV20-1 to TRBJ2-1, with 14 nucleotides matching TRBD2. The J call may be wrong; the DNA end is better matched by TRBJ2-7. CDR3 size: 19 residues. Germline loops: CDR1 DFQATT, CDR2 SNEGSKA (reference sequence). DNA of the CDR3: TGCAGTGCTCCCCAGACTAGCGGGGGGGCCGGGAGTTCCTACAATGAGCAGTACTTC. This encodes CSAPQTSGGAGSSYNEQYF.

This clonotype came up a few times. The V gene is TRBV3-1, the J gene TRBJ1-2, with D uncertain. Germline V gene lookup returns CDR1 LGHDT and CDR2 YNNKEL (reference sequence). The CDR3 extends over 13 amino acids. V was pared by 2 bases and J by 5 bases, with 9 bases between. CDR3: CASSQRSQYGYTF. The DNA of the CDR3 is TGTGCCAGCAGCCAACGATCGCAGTATGGCTACACCTTC.

The V gene is TRBV19, the J gene TRBJ2-2; perhaps TRBD2 as D (6 bases). This CDR3 contains 15 residues. CDR1 and CDR2 (germline): LNHDA, SQIVND (reference sequence). V lost 10 bases to trimming and J lost 2 bases, with 17 bases between them. The CDR3 DNA reads as TGTGCCACGCAAGGCGGGGCCCTTAACACCGGGGAGCTGTTTTTT. It is translated as CATQGGALNTGELFF.

As to this clonotype: An end of the junction does not agree with germline; a read error may underlie this. V is TRBV18 and J is TRBJ2-3; no clear D gene. Germline-derived CDR1 and CDR2 are KGHSH and LQKENI. This CDR3 is 13 amino acids long. CDR3 amino acids: CASPPSRSDTQYF. The CDR3 region has the DNA TGTGCCAGCCCACCATCAAGGTCAGATACGCAGTATTTT.

The V gene is TRBV2, the J gene TRBJ2-5, with D perhaps TRBD2 (5 bases). From germline, CDR1 is SNHLY and CDR2 FYNNEI. CDR3 size: 14 residues. Trimming took off 3 bases at V and 5 bases at J, with 13 bases between the two ends. In DNA, the CDR3 is TGTGCCAGCAGTGATCGGACTCTTAGGGAGACCCAGTACTTC. Its protein is CASSDRTLRETQYF.

In this sample, this clonotype turned up a few times. The CDR3 protein is CASSLVGALNYGYTF. The CDR3 DNA is TGTGCCAGCAGTTTGGTGGGGGCGCTTAACTATGGCTACACCTTC. V and J are TRBV12-3 or TRBV12-4 and TRBJ1-2, with a weak D call TRBD1 (6 bases). This CDR3 comprises 15 residues. The ends were cut back, 3 bases at V and 1 base at J, with 12 bases in the middle.